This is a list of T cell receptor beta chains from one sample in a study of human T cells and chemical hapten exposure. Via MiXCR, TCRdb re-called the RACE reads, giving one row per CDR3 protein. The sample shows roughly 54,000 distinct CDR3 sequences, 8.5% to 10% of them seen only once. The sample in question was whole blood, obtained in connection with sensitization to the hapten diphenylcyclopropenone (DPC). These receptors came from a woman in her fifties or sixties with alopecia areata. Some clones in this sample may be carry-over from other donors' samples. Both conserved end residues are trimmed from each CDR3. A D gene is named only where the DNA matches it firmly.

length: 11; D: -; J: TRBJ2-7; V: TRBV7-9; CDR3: ASSYGTIYEQY
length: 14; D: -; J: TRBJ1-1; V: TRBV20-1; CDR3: SARRPGAGKDTEAF
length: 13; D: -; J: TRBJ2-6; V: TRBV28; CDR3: ASTNWGSGANVLT
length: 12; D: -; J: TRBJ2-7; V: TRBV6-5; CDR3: ASSWSGEVGKQY
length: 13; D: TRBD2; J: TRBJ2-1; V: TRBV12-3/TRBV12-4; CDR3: ASLSTSGRIHEQF
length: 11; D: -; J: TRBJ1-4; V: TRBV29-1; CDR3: STSTGSGEKLF
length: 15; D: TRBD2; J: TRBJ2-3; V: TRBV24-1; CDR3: ATSGGWRGGNTDTQY
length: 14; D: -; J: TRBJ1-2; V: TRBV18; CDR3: ASSSTGPGLDYGYT
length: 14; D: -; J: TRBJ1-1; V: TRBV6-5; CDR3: ASSYFRGLIYTEAF
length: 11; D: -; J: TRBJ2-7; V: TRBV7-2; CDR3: ASSSGLAYEQY
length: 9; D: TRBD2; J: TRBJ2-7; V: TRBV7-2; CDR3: ASSPGGEQY
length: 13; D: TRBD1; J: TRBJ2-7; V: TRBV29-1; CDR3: SVVEDRAVPYEQY
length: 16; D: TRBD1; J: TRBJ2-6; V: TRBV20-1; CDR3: SARPPTGSDSGANVLT
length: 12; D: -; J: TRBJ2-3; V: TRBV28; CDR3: ASREGRRTDTQY
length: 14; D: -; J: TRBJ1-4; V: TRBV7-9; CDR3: ASSPTGQPYNEKLF
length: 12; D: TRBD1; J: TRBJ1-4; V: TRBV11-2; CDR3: ASTRQGPWEKLF
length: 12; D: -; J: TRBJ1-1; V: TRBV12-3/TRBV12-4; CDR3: ASSLGGSVTEAF
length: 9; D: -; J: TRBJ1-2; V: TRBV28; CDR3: ASSLNRGYT
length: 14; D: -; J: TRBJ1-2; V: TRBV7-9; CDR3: ASSSKEGGVGYGYT
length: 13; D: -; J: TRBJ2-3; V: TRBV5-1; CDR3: ASSSERASTDTQY
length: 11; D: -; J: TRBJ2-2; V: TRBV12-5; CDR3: ASGSSNTGELF
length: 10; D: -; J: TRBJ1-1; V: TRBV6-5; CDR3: AAFRGGTEAF
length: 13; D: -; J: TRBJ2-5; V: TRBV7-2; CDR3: ASSLALAWGETQY
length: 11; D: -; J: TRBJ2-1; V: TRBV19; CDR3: ASSIDESTEQF
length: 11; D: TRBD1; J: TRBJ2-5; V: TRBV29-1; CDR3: SVDQGQGKTQY
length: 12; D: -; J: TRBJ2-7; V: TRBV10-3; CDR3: AISESGQLVEQY
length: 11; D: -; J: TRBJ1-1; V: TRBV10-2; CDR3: ASTHGGVTEAF
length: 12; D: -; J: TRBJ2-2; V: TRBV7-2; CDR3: ASSPTPNTGELF
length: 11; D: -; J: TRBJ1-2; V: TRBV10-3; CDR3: AISAEAGSGYT
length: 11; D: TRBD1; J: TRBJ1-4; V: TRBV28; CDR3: ASSKGQDEKLF
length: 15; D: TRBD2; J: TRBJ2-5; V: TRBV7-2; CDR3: ASSSIAWVAGKETQY
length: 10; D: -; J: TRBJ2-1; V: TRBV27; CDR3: ASRGSYNEQF
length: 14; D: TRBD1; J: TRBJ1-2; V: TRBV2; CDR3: ASRDEGQGIYYGYT
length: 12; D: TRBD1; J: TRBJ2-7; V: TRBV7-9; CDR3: ASSRGQAANEQY
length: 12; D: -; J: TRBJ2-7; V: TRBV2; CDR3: ASSYGTASYEQY
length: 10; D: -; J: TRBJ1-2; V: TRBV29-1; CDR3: SVEVVGGGYT
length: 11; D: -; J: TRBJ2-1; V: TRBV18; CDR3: ASSPPSLNEQF
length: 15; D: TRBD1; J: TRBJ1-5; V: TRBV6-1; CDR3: ASSDTKQGRGNQPQH
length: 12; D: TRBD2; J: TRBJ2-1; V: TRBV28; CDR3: ASRPSGSYNEQF
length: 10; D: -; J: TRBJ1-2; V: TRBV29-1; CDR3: SVGQFNYGYT
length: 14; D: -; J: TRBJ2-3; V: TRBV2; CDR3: ASRGSRLVSTDTQY
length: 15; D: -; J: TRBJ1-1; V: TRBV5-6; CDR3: ASSLAGGTVLNTEAF
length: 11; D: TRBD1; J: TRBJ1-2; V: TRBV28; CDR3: VVAGGTNYGYT
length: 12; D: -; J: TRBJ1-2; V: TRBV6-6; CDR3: ASRPGILPYGYT
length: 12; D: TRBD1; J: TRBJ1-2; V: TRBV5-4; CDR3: ASSPPGQGRGYT
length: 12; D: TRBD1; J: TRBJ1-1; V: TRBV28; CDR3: ASSLTGGNTEAF
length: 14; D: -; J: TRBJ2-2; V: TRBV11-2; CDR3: ASSFPLTARPGELF
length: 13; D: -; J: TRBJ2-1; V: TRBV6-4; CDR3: ASSRGAGPGNEQF
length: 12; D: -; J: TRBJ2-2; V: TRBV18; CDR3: ASSERMNTGELF
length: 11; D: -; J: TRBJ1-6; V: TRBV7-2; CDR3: ASSLQGRSPLH
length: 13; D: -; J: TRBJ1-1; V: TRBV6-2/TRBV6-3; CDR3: ASSYSWGFRTEAF
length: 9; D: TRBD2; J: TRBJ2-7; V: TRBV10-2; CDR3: ASSRGEEQY
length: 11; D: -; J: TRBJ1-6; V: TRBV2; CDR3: ASSGPLNSPLH
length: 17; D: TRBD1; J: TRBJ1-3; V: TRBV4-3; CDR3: ASSQAPPRQGLSGNTIY
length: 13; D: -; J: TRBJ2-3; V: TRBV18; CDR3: ASSPQDSAYNTQY